This T cell receptor (beta chain) comes out of a study of STAT5B mutations in CD4+ large granular lymphocyte leukemia. Study in general: Healthy donors showed HLA-associated enrichment of the CDR3 'QG' motif. Study results and caveats: Without putative leukemic clones, patient CD4-sorted repertoires remained more clonal than healthy CD4+ repertoires. 8/27 top patient clones versus 2/35 control clones were TRBV06-family.

The CDR3 runs to 12 residues. Germline lookup yields CDR1 SGHRS and CDR2 YFSETQ. V lost 0 bases and J lost 6, with 5 bases in between. Per the original data handling: Lowest detectable productive clonotype frequency was 2.59 x 10-5. The assay was immunoSEQ multiplex PCR, and TCRdb's table has in-frame clones only and misses some. Clonal size and the V and J genes are those of that table, whereas D and trimming came from the DNA. The profile shows just over 40,000 clones, approximately 84% of them singletons. About this clone itself: The antigen remains unidentified.

The source is a human donor in good health. The sample comprised CD4+ T cells from blood buffy coats. The chain recombines TRBV5-1 with TRBJ2-3; no clear D. Here the CDR3 reads CASSLAWDTQYF. The CDR3 bases are TGCGCCAGCAGCTTGGCGTGGGATACGCAGTATTTT.